This T cell receptor beta chain was identified during a study of T cell repertoires in cytomegalovirus infection. Germline loops: CDR1 SGHVS, CDR2 FQNEAQ. J lost 4 bases, V lost 4 bases, and 8 bases had no gene match. CDR3 length: 16 residues. TCRdb re-derived calls from the reads in MiXCR, one entry per CDR3 protein. The top ten hold approximately 59% of the sample, which has 200,000 or so distinct CDR3 sequences, approximately 38% seen once. This clonotype occurred a few times. The antigen is not known. The source of this sequence is a human donor in good health (CMV status not recorded). Some clones in this sample may be carry-over from other donors' samples. V is TRBV7-8 and J is TRBJ1-3; 9 bases match TRBD1. The sample was CD8+ T cells from cultured PBMCs, taken from culture after CMV antigen stimulation. CDR3 sequence (DNA): TGTGCCAGCAGCTCCGGAACAGGGGGCCCAGGAAACACCATATATTTT. This encodes CASSSGTGGPGNTIYF.